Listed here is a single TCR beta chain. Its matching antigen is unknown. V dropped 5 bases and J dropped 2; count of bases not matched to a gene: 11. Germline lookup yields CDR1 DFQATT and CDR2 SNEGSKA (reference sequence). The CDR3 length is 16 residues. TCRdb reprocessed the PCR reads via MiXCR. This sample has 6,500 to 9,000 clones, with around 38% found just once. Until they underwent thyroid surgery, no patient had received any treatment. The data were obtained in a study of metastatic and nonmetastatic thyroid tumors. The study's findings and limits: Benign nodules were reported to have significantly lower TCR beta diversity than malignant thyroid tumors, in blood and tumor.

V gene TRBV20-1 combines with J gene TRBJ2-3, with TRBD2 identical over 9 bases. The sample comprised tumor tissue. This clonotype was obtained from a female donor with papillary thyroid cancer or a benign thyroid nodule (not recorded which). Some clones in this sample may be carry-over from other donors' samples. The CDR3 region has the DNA TGCAGTGCTCATGTTTTGCGGGAGGGCCACACAGATACGCAGTATTTT. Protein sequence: CSAHVLREGHTDTQYF.